Below are 7 T cell receptor beta chains sequenced from a single sample in a study of blood T cell repertoires in COVID-19. The method was immunoSEQ multiplex PCR; TCRdb's version includes in-frame clones alone and lacks a portion of them. The sample lists around 31,000 clones, 85% to 90% seen once, with under 30% in the top ten. Sequenced: peripheral blood. Every receptor here comes from a man older than 75 with acute or convalescent COVID-19.

This clone was counted between two and nine times. The gene calls are TRBV15 and TRBJ1-6; 7 nucleotides line up with TRBD1. The CDR3 consists of 14 residues. The germline V gene has CDR1 LNHNV and CDR2 YYDKDF (reference sequence). Germline trimming cut 4 bases from V and 8 bases from J; bases unmatched to any gene: 5. As DNA, the CDR3 is TGTGCCACCAGCAAGTTAGGGGGCGATTCACCCCTCCACTTT. It is translated as CATSKLGGDSPLHF.

This clone came up once. The rearrangement uses TRBV6-5 and TRBJ2-3; D ambiguous. CDR3 length: 15 residues. Trimming took off 5 bases at V and 2 bases at J, with 14 bases between the two ends. Germline V CDR1 and CDR2: MNHEY, SVGAGI. The CDR3 spells CASSRDGANTDTQYF. CDR3 in DNA: TGTGCCAGCAGTCGTGACGGAGCTAACACAGATACGCAGTATTTT.

This chain joins TRBV7-6 and TRBJ2-2; TRBD2 aligns across 9 bases. The V and J ends lost 4 bases and 7 bases, in that order; junction bases with no gene match: 10. Germline CDR1 is SGHVS and CDR2 is FNYEAQ. This CDR3 spans 16 amino acids. Here the CDR3 DNA reads TGTGCCAGCAGCTCGCAGCGGGGGGCCTCCCACGGGGAGCTGTTTTTT. Its translation is CASSSQRGASHGELFF.

The CDR3 nucleotides read TGTGCCAGCAGAGGCCCAGCGGGAGAAAATGAGCAGTTCTTC. It translates to CASRGPAGENEQFF. The rearrangement joins TRBV6-5 to TRBJ2-1; 8 bases are a match to TRBD2. The germline gives CDR1 MNHEY, CDR2 SVGAGI. The V gene end was trimmed by 6 bases and the J gene end by 7 bases; junction bases not matched to a gene: 8. The CDR3 totals 14 residues.

CDR3 DNA: TGTGCCAGCAGCCTCGGTCTCCGCGGCTCCGAGCAGTACTTC. Translation: CASSLGLRGSEQYF. The chain couples TRBV3-1 (or the pseudogene TRBV3-2) to TRBJ2-7; unclear D gene. This CDR3 is built from 14 residues. CDR1 is LGHDT and CDR2 is YNNKEL in the germline V gene (reference sequence). V lost 4 bases to trimming and J lost 6 bases, with 16 bases between them.

The V gene is TRBV7-2, the J gene TRBJ2-5, with 9 bases fitting TRBD2. Germline V gene sequence: CDR1 SGHTA, CDR2 FQGNSA. The V segment lost 7 bases and the J segment 7 bases; nucleotides outside the gene matches: 16. The CDR3 totals 16 residues. CDR3 protein: CASIPRGLAGRGTQYF. The CDR3 DNA reads as TGTGCCAGCATCCCGAGGGGGCTAGCGGGAAGAGGGACCCAGTACTTC. The whole variable domain, filled in from reference TRBV7-2 and TRBJ2-5, reads GAGVSQSPSNKVTEKGKDVELRCDPISGHTALYWYRQSLGQGLEFLIYFQGNSAPDKSGLPSDRFSAERTGGSVSTLTIQRTQQEDSAVYLCASIPRGLAGRGTQYFGPGTRLLVL.

This sequence joins TRBV24-1 and TRBJ1-5; 9 bases fit TRBD1. J was trimmed by 4 bases and V by 0 bases; bases with no gene match: 15. CDR1 is KGHDR and CDR2 is SFDVKD in the germline V gene. CDR3 size: 20 residues. The CDR3 reads CATSDLHRDRDITGNQPQHF. CDR3 DNA: TGTGCCACCAGTGATTTGCACCGGGACAGGGATATAACCGGAAATCAGCCCCAGCATTTT.